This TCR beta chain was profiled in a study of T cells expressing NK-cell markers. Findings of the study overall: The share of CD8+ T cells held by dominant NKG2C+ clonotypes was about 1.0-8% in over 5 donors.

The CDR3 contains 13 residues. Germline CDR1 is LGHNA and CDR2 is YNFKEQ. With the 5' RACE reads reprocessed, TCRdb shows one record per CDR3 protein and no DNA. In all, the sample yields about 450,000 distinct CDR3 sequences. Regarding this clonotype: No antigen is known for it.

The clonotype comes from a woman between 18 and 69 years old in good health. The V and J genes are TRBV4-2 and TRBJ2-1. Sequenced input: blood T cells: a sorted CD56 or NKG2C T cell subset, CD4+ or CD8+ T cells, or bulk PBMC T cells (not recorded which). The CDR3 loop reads CASSQEHGDNQFF.